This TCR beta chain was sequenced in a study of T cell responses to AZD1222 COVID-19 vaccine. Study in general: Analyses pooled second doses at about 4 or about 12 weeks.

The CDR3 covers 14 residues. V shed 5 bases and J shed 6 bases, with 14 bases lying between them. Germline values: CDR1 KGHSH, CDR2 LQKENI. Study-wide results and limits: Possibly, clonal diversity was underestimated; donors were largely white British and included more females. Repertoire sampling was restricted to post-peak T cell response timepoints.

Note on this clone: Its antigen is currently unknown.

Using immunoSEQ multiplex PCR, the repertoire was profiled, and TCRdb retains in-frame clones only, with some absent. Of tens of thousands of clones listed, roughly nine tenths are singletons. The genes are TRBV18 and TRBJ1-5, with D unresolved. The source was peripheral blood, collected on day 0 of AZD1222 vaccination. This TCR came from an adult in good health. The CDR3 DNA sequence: TGTGCCAGCTCAGGCTCCACAGACTTTCAGCCCCAGCATTTT. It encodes CASSGSTDFQPQHF.